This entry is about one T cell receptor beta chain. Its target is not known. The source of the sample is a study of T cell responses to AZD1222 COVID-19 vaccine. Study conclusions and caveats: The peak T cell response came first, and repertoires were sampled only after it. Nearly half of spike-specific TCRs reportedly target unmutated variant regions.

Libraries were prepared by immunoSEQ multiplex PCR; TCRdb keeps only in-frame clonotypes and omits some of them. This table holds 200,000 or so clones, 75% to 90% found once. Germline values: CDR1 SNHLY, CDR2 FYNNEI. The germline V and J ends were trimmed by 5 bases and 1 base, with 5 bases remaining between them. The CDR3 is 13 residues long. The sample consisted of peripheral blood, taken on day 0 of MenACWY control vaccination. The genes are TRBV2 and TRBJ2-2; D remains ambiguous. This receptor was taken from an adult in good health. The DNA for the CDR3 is TGTGCCAGCAGTCTCATGAACACCGGGGAGCTGTTTTTT. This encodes CASSLMNTGELFF.